The clone carrying this T cell receptor (beta chain) was seen repeatedly, ten times or more. These data originate in a study of regulatory T cells in long-lasting Graves disease. Background on the study: Graves' cases, newly diagnosed, had used antithyroid drugs under 3 months.

Indicated time point: newly diagnosed GD, antithyroid drugs for less than 3 months. There was RNA extracted from PBMCs, and the TCR library was made from it. Germline-derived CDR1 and CDR2 are MNHEY and SVGAGI. Trimming took off 2 bases at V and 4 bases at J, with 12 bases between the two ends. This CDR3 spans 15 amino acids. In building TCR beta libraries, iRepertoire HTBI primers were used together with Arm-PCR of CDR3 regions. TCRdb re-analysed the multiplex PCR reads in MiXCR, keeping a single row per CDR3 protein. The data show roughly 560,000 distinct CDR3 sequences, about 12% seen once. These data were likewise used in another study, on T cells in Graves' hyperthyroidism and ophthalmopathy. In that study: Clinical symptoms, serum thyroxine and TRAb, thyroid ultrasound and orbital computed tomography were used for the diagnoses. Using 13 V-J features, a model discriminated ophthalmopathy from stable hyperthyroidism.

The sample here was peripheral blood mononuclear cells (PBMCs), taken at new diagnosis, from a patient treated with antithyroid drugs. The receptor's source is a woman in her 30s with Graves disease. The chain carries TRBV6-5 and TRBJ2-1; tentatively, D is TRBD1 (6 bases). The CDR3: CASSYQDSRYNEQFF. CDR3 coding DNA: TGTGCCAGCAGTTACCAGGACAGCCGGTACAATGAGCAGTTCTTC.